This TCR beta chain was documented in a study of blood T cell repertoires in COVID-19. The overall study: The analysed material was cDNA or gDNA that came from T cells, B-cell-depleted T cells, or PBMCs.

The protocol was immunoSEQ multiplex PCR, while the TCRdb copy is restricted to in-frame clones and leaves out a portion. The sample holds about 400,000 clones, around 90% seen once. Germline-derived CDR1 and CDR2 are KGHDR and SFDVKD. Trimming removed 9 bases from V and 6 bases from J, with 19 bases in between. CDR3 length: 14 amino acids. Recruits, aged roughly 18 to 95 years, lived in 24 US areas. Researchers sorted participants into cohorts using their self-reported clinical history. The sequencing sample was made of PBMCs or T cells enriched from blood (not recorded which). The chain links TRBV24-1 to TRBJ1-2, with D uncertain. The clonotype was recovered from a woman in her 40s with acute COVID-19. Here the CDR3 DNA reads TGTGCCACCCCAAGTGAGAGTTCCAACCATGGCTACACCTTC. Its protein product is CATPSESSNHGYTF.